These 26 T cell receptor beta chains were sequenced from one sample in a study of CD8 T cells in Susac syndrome. After extraction with the RNeasy kit, 0.5 to 1 ug of the RNA was reverse transcribed using random hexamers. TCRdb itself ran the immunoSEQ multiplex PCR reads through MiXCR, one entry per CDR3 protein. The sample records roughly 52,000 distinct CDR3 sequences, around 95% being singletons. Sequences were obtained from CD8+ T cells from PBMCs. Source of these receptors: a human donor with Susac syndrome.

The gene calls are TRBV6-1 and TRBJ1-6; D is undetermined. Trimming took 2 bases from V and 10 from J, leaving 15 bases between them. Germline CDR1 reads MNHNS; CDR2 reads SASEGT. CDR3 size: 15 residues. CDR3: CASSEFSAMGSPLHF. The CDR3, as DNA: TGTGCCAGCAGTGAATTTTCGGCCATGGGGTCACCCCTCCACTTT.

The chain has TRBV5-1 and TRBJ1-1; D is unresolved. The germline V gene encodes CDR1 SGHRS and CDR2 YFSETQ. CDR3 length equals 11 residues. V dropped 1 base and J dropped 9 bases, with 7 bases sitting between them. The CDR3 region has the DNA TGCGCCAGCAGCTTGTCCGACCAAGCTTTCTTT. It encodes CASSLSDQAFF.

DNA for the CDR3: TGTGCCAGCAGCGTCACAGAAAGACAAGAGACCCAGTACTTC. As protein: CASSVTERQETQYF. This chain uses TRBV11-2 with TRBJ2-5; no definite D call. CDR3 size: 14 residues. From germline, CDR1 is SGHAT and CDR2 FQNNGV. Trimming took off 5 bases at V and 2 bases at J, with 12 bases between the two ends. Looking up the rest from reference TRBV11-2 and TRBJ2-5 gives the full variable domain: EAGVAQSPRYKIIEKRQSVAFWCNPISGHATLYWYQQILGQGPKLLIQFQNNGVVDDSQLPKDRFSAERLKGVDSTLKIQPAKLEDSAVYLCASSVTERQETQYFGPGTRLLVL.

This sequence joins TRBV29-1 and TRBJ2-2; 11 bases align to TRBD2. The V segment lost 0 bases and the J segment 6 bases; nucleotides outside the gene matches: 6. There are 16 residues in the CDR3. The germline gives CDR1 SQVTM, CDR2 ANQGSEA. CDR3 in amino acids: CSVEDPDSGGAGELFF. In DNA, the CDR3 is TGCAGCGTTGAAGATCCTGATAGCGGGGGGGCCGGGGAGCTGTTTTTT.

The V gene is TRBV28, the J gene TRBJ1-1; D gene uncertain. The germline CDR1 and CDR2 sequences are MDHEN and SYDVKM. Trimming cost V 2 bases and J 1 base, with 8 bases left between them. This CDR3 is built from 14 residues. CDR3 residues: CASSLIKGNTEAFF. CDR3 nucleotide sequence: TGTGCCAGCAGTTTAATTAAGGGGAACACTGAAGCTTTCTTT. The whole variable domain, filled in from reference TRBV28 and TRBJ1-1, reads DVKVTQSSRYLVKRTGEKVFLECVQDMDHENMFWYRQDPGLGLRLIYFSYDVKMKEKGDIPEGYSVSREKKERFSLILESASTNQTSMYLCASSLIKGNTEAFFGQGTRLTVV.

The chain is built from TRBV7-9 and TRBJ1-1; TRBD1 aligns across 8 bases. Per the germline V gene, CDR1 is SEHNR and CDR2 is FQNEAQ (reference sequence). This CDR3 is built from 16 residues. Trimming took 3 bases from V and 4 from J; bases not matched to a gene: 10. The CDR3: CASSFIRDRQFTEAFF. As DNA, the CDR3 is TGTGCCAGCAGCTTTATAAGGGACAGGCAATTCACTGAAGCTTTCTTT.

The chain is built from TRBV5-6 and TRBJ2-7; 9 bases agree with TRBD1. J was trimmed by 3 bases and V by 0 bases; bases with no gene match: 16. The CDR3 runs 19 residues. CDR1 is SGHDT and CDR2 is YYEEEE in the germline V gene. CDR3 in DNA: TGTGCCAGCAGCTTGGCCGCGGGGACCGGGACAGGGTTCTTCTACGAGCAGTACTTC. This gives the protein CASSLAAGTGTGFFYEQYF.

This clonotype was picked up one time. The chain is built from TRBV24-1 and TRBJ2-7; D is unclear. This CDR3 contains 11 residues. Germline V CDR1 and CDR2: KGHDR, SFDVKD. V lost 4 bases and J 3 bases, leaving 3 bases between the germline ends. CDR3 amino acids: CATSEGYEQYF. The CDR3 region has the DNA TGTGCCACCAGTGAAGGCTACGAGCAGTACTTC.

The chain is built from TRBV28 and TRBJ2-1; D not resolved. This CDR3 is built from 14 residues. Germline V CDR1 and CDR2: MDHEN, SYDVKM. V lost 5 bases, J lost 3 bases, and 11 bases lay in between. The CDR3 spells CASSGRQLYNEQFF. In nucleotides, the CDR3 is TGTGCCAGCAGTGGGCGGCAGCTCTACAATGAGCAGTTCTTC.

The chain couples TRBV11-2 to TRBJ2-2, with 9 nucleotides matching TRBD2. This CDR3 is built from 18 residues. Looked up from germline, CDR1 is SGHAT and CDR2 is FQNNGV. V shed 1 base, J shed 4 bases, and the junction held 10 bases outside the gene matches. CDR3 sequence reads: CASSLAIFGTSSTGELFF. CDR3 coding DNA: TGTGCCAGCAGCTTAGCTATATTCGGGACTAGCAGCACCGGGGAGCTGTTTTTT.

The CDR3 is CSARAGGEDYEQYF. The CDR3 coding sequence is TGCAGTGCTAGGGCAGGGGGCGAAGATTACGAGCAGTACTTC. The genes are TRBV20-1 and TRBJ2-7; 8 positions match TRBD1. The V and J ends lost 3 bases and 4 bases, in that order; junction bases with no gene match: 8. CDR3 length: 14 amino acids. In germline, CDR1 is DFQATT, CDR2 SNEGSKA (reference sequence).

The rearrangement joins TRBV4-2 to TRBJ1-2; 8 positions match TRBD1. CDR3 size: 14 residues. V lost 5 bases to trimming and J lost 8 bases; unmatched junction nucleotides: 10. The V gene's germline CDR1 is LGHNA and CDR2 YNFKEQ. DNA for the CDR3: TGTGCCAGCAGCTCCCCAGGGACAGGAAGCGGCTACACCTTC. As protein: CASSSPGTGSGYTF.

The rearrangement links TRBV7-9 to TRBJ2-7; tentative D call: TRBD1 (6 bases). The CDR3 has 14 residues. The germline CDR1 and CDR2 sequences are SEHNR and FQNEAQ (reference sequence). Trimming took 3 bases from V and 2 from J, leaving 11 bases between them. The CDR3 loop is CASSFRDTPYEQYF. CDR3 nucleotides: TGTGCCAGCAGCTTCCGGGACACGCCCTACGAGCAGTACTTC.

The V and J genes are TRBV10-3 and TRBJ2-5; D gene ambiguous. V lost 5 bases and J lost 3, with 4 bases in between. Germline values: CDR1 ENHRY, CDR2 SYGVKD. This CDR3 comprises 11 residues. The CDR3: CAISSEETQYF. In nucleotides, the CDR3 is TGTGCCATCAGTTCAGAAGAGACCCAGTACTTC.

The V call is TRBV15, the J call TRBJ2-7; D remains unclear. Germline values: CDR1 LNHNV, CDR2 YYDKDF (reference sequence). Trimming took off 1 base at V and 7 bases at J, with 5 bases between the two ends. The CDR3 length is 11 residues. The CDR3 DNA is TGTGCCACCAGCAGAGGACGAGAGCAGTACTTC. Protein sequence: CATSRGREQYF.

The gene calls are TRBV9 and TRBJ2-1; D may correspond to TRBD1 or TRBD2 (6 bases each). V shed 4 bases and J shed 0 bases, with 14 bases lying between them. CDR1 and CDR2 (germline): SGDLS, YYNGEE. This CDR3 region has 16 residues. The CDR3 loop reads CASSPRSGASYNEQFF. Here the CDR3 DNA reads TGTGCCAGCAGCCCGCGATCGGGGGCCTCCTACAATGAGCAGTTCTTC.

This clonotype was counted a single time. V is TRBV7-2 and J is TRBJ1-1, with D unresolved. The CDR3 covers 15 residues. Trimming cost V 5 bases and J 1 base, with 14 bases left between them. Looked up from germline, CDR1 is SGHTA and CDR2 is FQGNSA. CDR3 in amino acids: CASSLNGGENTEAFF. The CDR3 coding sequence is TGTGCCAGCAGCCTTAACGGTGGTGAGAACACTGAAGCTTTCTTT.

The chain has TRBV30 and TRBJ1-1, with D maybe TRBD1 (5 bases). The V end lost 2 bases, the J end lost 7 bases, and 11 bases lay between the germline ends. Germline-derived CDR1 and CDR2 are GTSNPN and SVGIG (reference sequence). The CDR3 consists of 12 residues. The CDR3 nucleotides read TGTGCCTGGAGTATCGACAGCTTTGAAGCTTTCTTT. It encodes CAWSIDSFEAFF.

A single count supports this clonotype. This sequence joins TRBV15 and TRBJ2-5, with D maybe TRBD1 (7 bases). The CDR3 runs 13 residues. Germline V lookup: CDR1 LNHNV, CDR2 YYDKDF (reference sequence). Trimming took off 7 bases at V and 7 bases at J, with 16 bases between the two ends. CDR3 sequence: CATNTDRRGTQYF. The DNA of the CDR3 is TGTGCCACCAATACGGACAGGAGGGGGACCCAGTACTTC. The full variable domain, completed using reference TRBV15 and TRBJ2-5, is DAMVIQNPRYQVTQFGKPVTLSCSQTLNHNVMYWYQQKSSQAPKLLFHYYDKDFNNEADTPDNFQSRRPNTSFCFLDIRSPGLGDTAMYLCATNTDRRGTQYFGPGTRLLVL.

The chain uses TRBV11-2 and TRBJ1-2; D is ambiguous. Germline CDR1 is SGHAT and CDR2 is FQNNGV. This CDR3 spans 12 amino acids. V lost 7 bases, J lost 5 bases, and 11 bases lay in between. The CDR3 DNA follows: TGTGCCAGCAACAACAAAAAGTATGGCTACACCTTC. Its translation: CASNNKKYGYTF.

The CDR3 bases are TGTGCCAGCAGTGAATTAATGACAGAAGTTAATTCACCCCTCCACTTT. As protein: CASSELMTEVNSPLHF. The rearrangement links TRBV25-1 to TRBJ1-6; tentatively, D is TRBD1 (5 bases). The V end lost 1 base, the J end lost 6 bases, and 13 bases lay between the germline ends. Germline assignment: CDR1 MGHDK and CDR2 SYGVNS. CDR3 length equals 16 residues.

The chain joins TRBV11-2 to TRBJ2-7, with 7 bases lining up with TRBD1. V dropped 7 bases and J dropped 4; count of bases not matched to a gene: 7. This CDR3 is 13 amino acids long. CDR1 SGHAT and CDR2 FQNNGV come from the germline V gene. CDR3 in amino acids: CASKGTERYEQYF. The DNA of the CDR3 is TGTGCCAGCAAAGGGACAGAAAGATACGAGCAGTACTTC.

This clonotype was detected only once. This chain links TRBV9 with TRBJ2-2; D ambiguous. V lost 0 bases to trimming and J lost 6 bases, with 6 bases between them. Looked up from germline, CDR1 is SGDLS and CDR2 is YYNGEE. The CDR3 has 13 residues. The CDR3 DNA sequence: TGTGCCAGCAGCGTAGTGGGTTCCGGGGAGCTGTTTTTT. It yields the protein CASSVVGSGELFF.

This clonotype occurred once. This rearrangement joins TRBV30 to TRBJ1-6; the D is unclear. This CDR3 is built from 14 residues. V was pared by 2 bases and J by 0 bases, with 5 bases between. Germline V gives CDR1 GTSNPN, CDR2 SVGIG (reference sequence). The CDR3 protein is CAWSTSSYNSPLHF. The DNA of the CDR3 is TGTGCCTGGAGTACTAGCTCCTATAATTCACCCCTCCACTTT. The full variable domain, with the rest looked up from reference TRBV30 and TRBJ1-6, is SQTIHQWPATLVQPVGSPLSLECTVEGTSNPNLYWYRQAAGRGLQLLFYSVGIGQISSEVPQNLSASRPQDRQFILSSKKLLLSDSGFYLCAWSTSSYNSPLHFGNGTRLTVT.

The chain is built from TRBV5-1 and TRBJ2-5, with TRBD1 as a possible D gene (5 bases). The CDR3 consists of 14 residues. The ends were cut back, 4 bases at V and 2 bases at J, with 12 bases in the middle. Germline CDR1 is SGHRS and CDR2 is YFSETQ. The CDR3 region is CASSIGAAQETQYF. In nucleotides, the CDR3 is TGCGCCAGCAGCATAGGGGCCGCTCAAGAGACCCAGTACTTC.

The V call is TRBV2, the J call TRBJ2-1, with a possible D match to TRBD1 (6 bases). V was pared by 4 bases and J by 4 bases, with 23 bases between. CDR1 SNHLY and CDR2 FYNNEI come from the germline V gene. CDR3 length: 18 residues. The DNA of the CDR3 is TGTGCCAGCAGTGCGAATACTCGAAAGGGGGAGATTTACAATGAGCAGTTCTTC. Its protein product is CASSANTRKGEIYNEQFF.